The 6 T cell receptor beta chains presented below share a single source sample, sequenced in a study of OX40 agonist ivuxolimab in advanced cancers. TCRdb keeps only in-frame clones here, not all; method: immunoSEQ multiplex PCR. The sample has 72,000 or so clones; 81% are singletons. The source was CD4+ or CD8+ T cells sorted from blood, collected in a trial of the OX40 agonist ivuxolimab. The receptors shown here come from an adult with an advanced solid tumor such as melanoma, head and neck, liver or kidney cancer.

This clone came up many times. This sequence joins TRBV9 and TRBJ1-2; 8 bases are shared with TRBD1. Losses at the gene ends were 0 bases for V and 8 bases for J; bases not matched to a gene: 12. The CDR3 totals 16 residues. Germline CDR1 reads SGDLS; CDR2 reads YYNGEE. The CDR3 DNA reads TGTGCCAGCAGCGTAGCTAGAGGGCAGGGGGCAGAAGGCTACACCTTC. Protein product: CASSVARGQGAEGYTF.

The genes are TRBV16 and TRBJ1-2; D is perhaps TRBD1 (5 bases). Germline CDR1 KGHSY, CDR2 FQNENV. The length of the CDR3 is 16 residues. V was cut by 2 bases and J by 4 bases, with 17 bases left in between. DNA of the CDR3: TGTGCCAGCAGCCAAAGCAGAACGGGGACTATCTATGGCTACACCTTC. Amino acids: CASSQSRTGTIYGYTF.

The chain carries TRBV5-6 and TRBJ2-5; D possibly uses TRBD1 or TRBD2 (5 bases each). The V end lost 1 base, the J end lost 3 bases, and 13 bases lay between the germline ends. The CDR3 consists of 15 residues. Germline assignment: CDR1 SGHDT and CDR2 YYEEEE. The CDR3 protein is CASSLSQRTKETQYF. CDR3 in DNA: TGTGCCAGCAGCTTGTCGCAGCGGACAAAAGAGACCCAGTACTTC.

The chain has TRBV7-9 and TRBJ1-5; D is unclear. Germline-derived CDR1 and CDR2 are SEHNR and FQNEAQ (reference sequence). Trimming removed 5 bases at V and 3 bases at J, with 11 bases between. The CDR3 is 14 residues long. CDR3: CASSLGSNNQPQHF. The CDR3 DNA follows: TGTGCCAGCAGCCTCGGGAGTAACAATCAGCCCCAGCATTTT.

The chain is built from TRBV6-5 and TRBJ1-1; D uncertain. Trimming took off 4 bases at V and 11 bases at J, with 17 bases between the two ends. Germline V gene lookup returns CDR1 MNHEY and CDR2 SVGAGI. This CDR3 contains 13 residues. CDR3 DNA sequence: TGTGCCAGCAGTTCAGTCAACGGTCCGAGTGCTTTCTTT. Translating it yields CASSSVNGPSAFF.

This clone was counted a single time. The CDR3 sequence is CASKRTSGNGASYNEQFF. The CDR3 DNA follows: TGTGCCAGTAAACGAACTAGCGGGAATGGAGCTTCCTACAATGAGCAGTTCTTC. The chain combines TRBV19 with TRBJ2-1; 10 nucleotides match TRBD2. This CDR3 has 18 residues. V lost 7 bases, J lost 1 base, and 13 bases stayed unmatched. CDR1 is LNHDA and CDR2 is SQIVND in the germline V gene (reference sequence).